The 16 T cell receptor beta chains below all came from one sample that was sequenced in a study of early T cells in non-severe SARS-CoV-2 infection. TCRdb passed the 5' RACE reads through MiXCR, listing each CDR3 protein once. The data show 81,000 or so distinct CDR3 sequences, more than 10% seen once. Sequencing was carried out using whole blood. Source of these receptors: an adult who was a healthcare worker with PCR-confirmed SARS-CoV-2 infection or an uninfected control (not recorded which).

The chain recombines TRBV2 with TRBJ1-5; 7 bases agree with TRBD1. V lost 8 bases and J lost 5; bases outside the gene matches: 15. Per germline, CDR1 SNHLY and CDR2 FYNNEI. This CDR3 has 16 residues. The CDR3 sequence: CASAGTGTAPDQPQHF. Written as DNA, the CDR3 is TGTGCCAGCGCCGGAACCGGGACAGCCCCTGATCAGCCCCAGCATTTT.

There are many counts of this clonotype. V gene TRBV20-1 combines with J gene TRBJ2-1; 11 bases line up with TRBD2. J was trimmed by 4 bases and V by 1 base; bases with no gene match: 9. CDR1 and CDR2 from the germline V gene are DFQATT and SNEGSKA (reference sequence). The CDR3 is 17 residues long. Written as DNA, the CDR3 is TGCAGTGCTAGAGTGGCTAGCGGGAGGCACGGGTACAATGAGCAGTTCTTC. Amino acid sequence: CSARVASGRHGYNEQFF.

The V call is TRBV28, the J call TRBJ2-3; 14 nucleotides agree with TRBD2. The CDR3 is made up of 15 amino acids. V lost 6 bases, J lost 8 bases, and 7 bases stayed unmatched. Germline loops: CDR1 MDHEN, CDR2 SYDVKM. The CDR3 is CASSRGLAGVRTQYF. The CDR3 DNA reads TGTGCCAGCAGCCGGGGACTAGCGGGAGTGCGTACGCAGTATTTT.

In this sample, this clonotype turned up many times. The rearrangement uses TRBV6-5 and TRBJ2-7; TRBD2 aligns across 9 bases. J lost 0 bases, V lost 0 bases, and 0 bases had no gene match. Germline V gives CDR1 MNHEY, CDR2 SVGAGI. The CDR3 contains 15 residues. The CDR3 sequence: CASSYSSGSSYEQYF. The CDR3 DNA reads as TGTGCCAGCAGTTACTCTAGCGGGAGCTCCTACGAGCAGTACTTC.

This clonotype has only a few counts. The chain couples TRBV5-6 to TRBJ2-1; 9 nucleotides match TRBD2. CDR3 length: 15 amino acids. The V gene end was trimmed by 3 bases and the J gene end by 8 bases; junction bases not matched to a gene: 9. In germline, CDR1 is SGHDT, CDR2 YYEEEE. The DNA of the CDR3 is TGTGCCAGCAGCTGGTCTAGCGGGATTTATTATGAGCAGTTCTTC. It encodes CASSWSSGIYYEQFF. Variable domain in full (rest from reference TRBV5-6 and TRBJ2-1): DAGVTQSPTHLIKTRGQQVTLRCSPKSGHDTVSWYQQALGQGPQFIFQYYEEEERQRGNFPDRFSGHQFPNYSSELNVNALLLGDSALYLCASSWSSGIYYEQFFGPGTRLTVL.

In this sample, this clonotype turned up a few times. This chain links TRBV3-1 with TRBJ1-4, with a weak D call TRBD1 (6 bases). Trimming shortened V by 2 bases and J by 5 bases, and 12 bases separated the two germline ends. The CDR3 sequence is 15 residues long. Germline CDR1 is LGHDT and CDR2 is YNNKEL (reference sequence). The CDR3: CASSQPRQANEKLFF. Here the CDR3 DNA reads TGTGCCAGCAGCCAACCAAGACAGGCGAATGAAAAACTGTTTTTT.

The chain recombines TRBV7-2 with TRBJ2-5, with 11 bases that match TRBD2. The V gene end was trimmed by 4 bases and the J gene end by 6 bases; junction bases not matched to a gene: 4. Germline V lookup: CDR1 SGHTA, CDR2 FQGNSA. The CDR3 runs to 14 residues. The CDR3 sequence is CASSSLAGEKTQYF. CDR3 in DNA: TGTGCCAGCAGCTCACTAGCGGGAGAGAAGACCCAGTACTTC.

About this clonotype itself: At one boundary the junction diverges from the germline segment, which might be a read error. V and J are TRBV10-3 and TRBJ2-7; D not certain. Germline V gene sequence: CDR1 ENHRY, CDR2 SYGVKD. The CDR3 has 8 residues. In nucleotides, the CDR3 is TGTGCCATCACCTGGCCTAGCTTC. Protein: CAITWPSF.

This clonotype has at least ten counts. The gene calls are TRBV10-2 and TRBJ1-6; the D gene is possibly TRBD1 (6 bases). Per germline, CDR1 WSHSY and CDR2 SAAADI. The CDR3 runs to 16 residues. V was shortened by 0 bases and J by 10 bases, with 16 bases between the two germline ends. The CDR3 bases are TGCGCCAGCAGTGAGTCACGACAGGCTGGGGGCTCACCCCTCCACTTT. This translates into CASSESRQAGGSPLHF.

This clonotype was counted ten times or more. The chain joins TRBV20-1 to TRBJ2-3; D possibly matches TRBD1 or TRBD2 (5 bases each). This CDR3 is 14 amino acids long. Germline CDR1 DFQATT, CDR2 SNEGSKA (reference sequence). Trimming removed 1 base at V and 4 bases at J, with 12 bases between. The CDR3, as DNA: TGCAGTGCTAGAGTTGGGGGAGTGGCAGATACGCAGTATTTT. Translating gives CSARVGGVADTQYF.

The chain joins TRBV28 to TRBJ2-7; D not resolved. Germline V gene sequence: CDR1 MDHEN, CDR2 SYDVKM. Trimming took off 2 bases at V and 0 bases at J, with 8 bases between the two ends. The CDR3 runs 14 residues. The CDR3 spells CASSLGPNSYEQYF. The CDR3 bases are TGTGCCAGCAGTTTAGGGCCTAACTCCTACGAGCAGTACTTC. The whole variable domain, filled in from reference TRBV28 and TRBJ2-7, reads DVKVTQSSRYLVKRTGEKVFLECVQDMDHENMFWYRQDPGLGLRLIYFSYDVKMKEKGDIPEGYSVSREKKERFSLILESASTNQTSMYLCASSLGPNSYEQYFGPGTRLTVT.

This sequence joins TRBV18 and TRBJ2-2; D is possibly TRBD1 (6 bases). The CDR3 covers 17 residues. The germline CDR1 and CDR2 sequences are KGHSH and LQKENI. V shed 1 base and J shed 1 base, with 13 bases lying between them. The DNA for the CDR3 is TGTGCCAGCTCACCACTTGGCCAGGGGAGGAACACCGGGGAGCTGTTTTTT. Its translation: CASSPLGQGRNTGELFF.

The table lists this clonotype with many counts. The J gene is TRBJ1-6, the V gene TRBV20-1, with 7 bases lining up with TRBD1. The germline gives CDR1 DFQATT, CDR2 SNEGSKA (reference sequence). V shed 0 bases and J 7 bases; nucleotides not matched to a gene: 9. This CDR3 is 16 amino acids long. The CDR3 bases are TGCAGTGCTAGAGATCGACGACAGGGCCGGAATTCACCCCTCCACTTT. Its translation: CSARDRRQGRNSPLHF.

J is TRBJ1-2 and V is TRBV29-1, with D tentatively TRBD1 (5 bases). This CDR3 is built from 16 residues. The V end lost 0 bases, the J end lost 0 bases, and 14 bases lay between the germline ends. CDR1 is SQVTM, CDR2 ANQGSEA, per germline. CDR3 in amino acids: CSVEDWQGQANYGYTF. The CDR3 bases are TGCAGCGTTGAAGATTGGCAGGGCCAAGCTAACTATGGCTACACCTTC.

This clonotype is labeled as medium-sized. The CDR3, as DNA: TGCGCCAGCAGCCAAGTGGCGGAGACCCCAACGGGTGAGCAGTTCTTC. It yields the protein CASSQVAETPTGEQFF. This chain uses TRBV4-1 with TRBJ2-1, with no clear D. CDR3 size: 16 residues. CDR1 is MGHRA, CDR2 YSYEKL, per germline. The V end lost 1 base, the J end lost 9 bases, and 19 bases lay between the germline ends.

V usage is TRBV5-1 and J usage is TRBJ2-3; no firm D call. The CDR3 contains 11 residues. Germline V gene data show CDR1 as SGHRS and CDR2 as YFSETQ. Trimming removed 4 bases at V and 5 bases at J, with 5 bases between. The CDR3 DNA sequence: TGCGCCAGCAGCCCCGAAGATACGCAGTATTTT. This gives the protein CASSPEDTQYF.